This entry concerns a single T cell receptor (beta chain). Its cognate antigen has yet to be identified. It has no much larger one-base neighbor in the sample; base qualities were not kept. TCR beta CDR3 regions were sequenced from DNA using the immunoSEQ Assay. The study's own analysis went as follows. T cell density was computed as TCR beta template counts normalized to usable DNA estimated by amplifying housekeeping genes. Richness was estimated with the preseqR package, extrapolating to 400,000 templates for PBMC samples and 120,000 templates for tissue samples. Clonality was defined as one minus Pielou's evenness. To identify tissue-enriched TCRs, differential abundance testing was run on productive amino-acid clonotypes with a minimum total count of 5 and an alpha of 0.1. Repertoire overlap between compartments was quantified with the Jaccard Index and Morisita Overlap Index. GLIPH clustered TCR beta CDR3s with public tetramer-defined viral CDR3s; viral motifs required at least three viral sequences plus V-gene enrichment. TCRdb stores this immuneACCESS table with in-frame sequences only. Part of the clones is absent; in the studies checked, under half of the shortfall reflects unresolved V genes, and no reason is known for the rest. V, J and clone size were drawn from that table, and D and trimming were deduced from the DNA. The sample records about 57,000 clones, about nine tenths of which are singletons. The top ten clonotypes cover 20% of the sample.

These data are taken from a study of T cells in localized non-small cell lung cancer (TCRdb year 2020). Turning to the overall study: T cell repertoires of 200 to 250 early-stage NSCLC patients were analyzed, with tumors being compared against uninvolved tumor-adjacent lungs. The cohort was made up of approximately 250 treatment-naive NSCLC patients whose localized lung tumors had been resected. NSCLC patients had a mean age of approximately 66 years, and 129 were male and over 85 female.

CDR1 MDHEN and CDR2 SYDVKM were looked up in the germline V gene. The CDR3 measures 12 amino acids from cysteine to phenylalanine. The CDR3 DNA has 36 bases and is translated from base 1. The V end loses 6 bases and the J end loses 5 bases, and a stretch of 8 bases separates them. At diagnosis, peripheral blood, uninvolved tumor-adjacent lung and tumor were collected and stored as a combination of fresh-frozen and FFPE material. For TCR repertoire profiling, blood samples were analyzed in the form of peripheral blood mononuclear cells. The full study reports these points: Because multi-region tumor sequencing was not done, intratumor heterogeneity could not be ruled out. Longer overall survival was associated with higher T cell density in blood, whereas shorter survival was associated with higher clonality in adjacent lung. Uninvolved tumor-adjacent lung showed the highest T cell clonality, higher than tumor, which suggests more focused antigenic responses in the uninvolved tumor-adjacent lung. Of the top 100 tumor clones, a median of around 57 were detected in paired uninvolved adjacent lung; approximately 28 were also among that lung's top 100. Because of the exploratory design, TCR variables were selected using unadjusted p-values without false-discovery rate correction.

The starting material was peripheral blood, obtained before any cancer treatment. Recombination joined TRBV28 with TRBJ2-4; no D gene is confidently identified. This receptor was taken from a man aged 40 to 75 with stage I lung adenocarcinoma. For the CDR3, the sequence is CASSSTENIQYF. The nucleotide sequence is given as TGTGCCAGCAGCTCCACCGAAAACATTCAGTACTTC.